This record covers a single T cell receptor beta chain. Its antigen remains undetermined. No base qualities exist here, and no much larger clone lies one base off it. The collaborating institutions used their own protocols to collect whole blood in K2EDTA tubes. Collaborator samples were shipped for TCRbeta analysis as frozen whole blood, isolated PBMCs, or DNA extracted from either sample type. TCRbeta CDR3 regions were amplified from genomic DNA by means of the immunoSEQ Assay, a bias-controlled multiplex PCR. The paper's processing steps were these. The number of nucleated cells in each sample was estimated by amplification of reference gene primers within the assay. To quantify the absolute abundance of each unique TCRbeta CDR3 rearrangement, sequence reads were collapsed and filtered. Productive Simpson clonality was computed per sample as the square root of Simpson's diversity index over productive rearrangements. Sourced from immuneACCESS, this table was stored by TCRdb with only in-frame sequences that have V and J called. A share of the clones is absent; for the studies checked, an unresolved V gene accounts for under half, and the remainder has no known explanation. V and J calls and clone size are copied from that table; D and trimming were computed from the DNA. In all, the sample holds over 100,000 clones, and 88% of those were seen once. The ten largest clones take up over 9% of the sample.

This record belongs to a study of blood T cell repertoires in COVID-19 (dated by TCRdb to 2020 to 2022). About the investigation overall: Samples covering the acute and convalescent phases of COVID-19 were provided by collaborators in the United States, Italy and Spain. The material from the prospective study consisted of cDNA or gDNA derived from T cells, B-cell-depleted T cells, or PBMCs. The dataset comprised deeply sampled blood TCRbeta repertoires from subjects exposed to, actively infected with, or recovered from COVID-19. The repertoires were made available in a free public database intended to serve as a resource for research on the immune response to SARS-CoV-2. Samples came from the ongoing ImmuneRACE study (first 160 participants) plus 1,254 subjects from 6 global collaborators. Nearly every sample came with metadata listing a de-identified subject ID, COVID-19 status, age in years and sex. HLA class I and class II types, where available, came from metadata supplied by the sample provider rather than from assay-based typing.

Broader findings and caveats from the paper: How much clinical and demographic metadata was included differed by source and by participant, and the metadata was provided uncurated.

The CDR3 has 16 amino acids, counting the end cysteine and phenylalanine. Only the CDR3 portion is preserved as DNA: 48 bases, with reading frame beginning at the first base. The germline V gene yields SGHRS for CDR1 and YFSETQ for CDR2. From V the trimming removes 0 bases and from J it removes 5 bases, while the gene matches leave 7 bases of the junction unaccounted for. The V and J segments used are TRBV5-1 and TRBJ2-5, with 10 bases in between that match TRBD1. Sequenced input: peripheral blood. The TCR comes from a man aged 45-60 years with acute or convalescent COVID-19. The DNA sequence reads TGCGCCAGCAGCTTGGAGGGACAGGGGCCTGCGGAGACCCAGTACTTC. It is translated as CASSLEGQGPAETQYF.